Listed below are T cell receptor beta chains from one sample, sequenced in a study of blood T cell repertoires in COVID-19. Libraries were prepared by immunoSEQ multiplex PCR; TCRdb keeps only in-frame clonotypes and omits some of them. The table lists over 150,000 clones, about 88% of them singletons. Sequences were obtained from peripheral blood. The receptors here all came from a man aged 35 to 55 with acute or convalescent COVID-19. CDR3s leave out the opening cysteine and the closing phenylalanine or tryptophan. Fields, in order: V gene, J gene, CDR3 length, CDR3 protein.

TRBV7-2	TRBJ1-1	12	ASSLRGLNTEAF
TRBV10-3	TRBJ2-7	11	AIRGDSVDEQY
TRBV7-6	TRBJ1-3	13	ASSLGQGQGNTIY
TRBV27	TRBJ1-1	11	ASSSQINTEAF
TRBV14	TRBJ1-5	11	ASSQEANQPQH
TRBV6-5	TRBJ1-1	12	ASSRRGADTEAF
TRBV6-4	TRBJ2-3	14	ASSPTSGGPTDTQY
TRBV18	TRBJ1-2	11	ASSPAGANGYT
TRBV25-1	TRBJ1-2	15	ASSGPGRAGENYGYT
TRBV4-1	TRBJ1-2	13	ASSPGGGAVRGYT
TRBV5-6	TRBJ1-1	11	ASSHQGFAEAF
TRBV19	TRBJ1-5	12	ASSILWANQPQH
TRBV28	TRBJ2-2	13	ASSLPGENTGELF
TRBV19	TRBJ1-5	13	ASTNDRGERQPQH
TRBV5-1	TRBJ1-1	14	ASSSGGQGGATEAF
TRBV9	TRBJ2-1	13	ASSAQEGTYNEQF
TRBV5-5	TRBJ1-2	10	ASSSRQSGYT
TRBV7-9	TRBJ1-1	13	ASSKDGRMNTEAF
TRBV7-8	TRBJ1-2	12	ASSLAPGHYGYT
TRBV19	TRBJ1-1	10	ASGDRNTEAF
TRBV6-2/TRBV6-3	TRBJ1-2	12	ASSRGTGNYGYT
TRBV6-2/TRBV6-3	TRBJ2-7	14	ASSYTTLRGVVEQY
TRBV28	TRBJ2-3	13	ASSPPGQGTDTQY
TRBV19	TRBJ1-3	14	ATSPPTRRSGNTIY
TRBV7-9	TRBJ1-2	14	ASSLAGTGSNYGYT
TRBV5-4	TRBJ2-1	12	ASSLGLGEGEQF
TRBV5-4	TRBJ2-3	13	ASSFGGGGTDTQY
TRBV5-1	TRBJ1-4	11	ASSTGQGEKLF
TRBV10-2	TRBJ2-1	12	ASSDAGFYNEQF
TRBV9	TRBJ1-2	11	ASSAGDRGGYT
TRBV30	TRBJ1-1	10	AWGDPGTEAF
TRBV15	TRBJ1-6	11	ATSRGQLSPLH
TRBV5-4	TRBJ2-1	15	ASSSRTSGGALDEQF
TRBV10-3	TRBJ2-2	12	AISEWTRAGELF
TRBV10-2	TRBJ2-1	14	ASSGGTSGLYNEQF
TRBV28	TRBJ1-2	13	ASSLLPSGQGPYT